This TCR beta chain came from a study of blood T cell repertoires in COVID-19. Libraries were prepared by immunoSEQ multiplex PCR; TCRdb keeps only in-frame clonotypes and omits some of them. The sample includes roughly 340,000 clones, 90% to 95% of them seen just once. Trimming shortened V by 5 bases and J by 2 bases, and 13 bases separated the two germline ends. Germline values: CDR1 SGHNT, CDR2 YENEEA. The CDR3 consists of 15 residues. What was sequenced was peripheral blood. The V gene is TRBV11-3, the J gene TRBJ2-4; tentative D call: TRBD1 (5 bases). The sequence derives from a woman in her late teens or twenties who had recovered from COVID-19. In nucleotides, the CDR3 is TGTGCCAGCAGCCCCCCAGGGCCAACCAAAAACATTCAGTACTTC. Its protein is CASSPPGPTKNIQYF.